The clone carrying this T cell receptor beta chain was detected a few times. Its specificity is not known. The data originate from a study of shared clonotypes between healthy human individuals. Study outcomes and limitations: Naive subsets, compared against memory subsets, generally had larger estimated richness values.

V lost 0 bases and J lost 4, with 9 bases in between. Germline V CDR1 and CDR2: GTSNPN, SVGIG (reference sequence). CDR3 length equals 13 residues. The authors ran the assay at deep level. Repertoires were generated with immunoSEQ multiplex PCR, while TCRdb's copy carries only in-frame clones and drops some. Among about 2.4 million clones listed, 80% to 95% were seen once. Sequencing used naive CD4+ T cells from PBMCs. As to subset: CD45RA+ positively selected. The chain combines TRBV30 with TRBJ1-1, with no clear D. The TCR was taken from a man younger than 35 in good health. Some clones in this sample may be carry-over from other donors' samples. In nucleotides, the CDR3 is TGTGCCTGGAGTGTACGTAGGAGCACTGAAGCTTTCTTT. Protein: CAWSVRRSTEAFF.